One and the same sample provided the 31 T cell receptor beta chains below, sequenced in a study of blood T cell repertoires in COVID-19. Profiling relied on immunoSEQ multiplex PCR, and the TCRdb table lists in-frame clones only, not all of them. Of 70,000 to 75,000 clones in the sample, roughly four fifths were seen once. Sample: peripheral blood. These receptors all come from a man between 65 and 85 years old with acute or convalescent COVID-19.

This sequence joins TRBV5-1 and TRBJ2-3; 9 bases are a match to TRBD2. Germline trimming cut 4 bases from V and 6 bases from J; bases unmatched to any gene: 9. Germline V gene sequence: CDR1 SGHRS, CDR2 YFSETQ. This CDR3 comprises 15 residues. CDR3 sequence reads: CASSVAGALPDTQYF. The CDR3 region has the DNA TGCGCCAGCAGCGTAGCGGGAGCACTCCCCGATACGCAGTATTTT.

The rearrangement joins TRBV28 to TRBJ2-3, with D perhaps TRBD1 (6 bases). The length of the CDR3 is 15 residues. Germline assignment: CDR1 MDHEN and CDR2 SYDVKM. V shed 5 bases and J shed 2 bases, with 14 bases lying between them. CDR3 in amino acids: CASSNPSGHTDTQYF. The CDR3 DNA is TGTGCCAGCAGTAACCCCTCGGGACACACAGATACGCAGTATTTT.

V and J are TRBV6-1 and TRBJ2-4; D might be TRBD2 (5 bases). V lost 3 bases to trimming and J lost 9 bases, with 12 bases between them. Germline CDR1 MNHNS, CDR2 SASEGT. The CDR3 runs to 13 residues. The CDR3 DNA follows: TGTGCCAGCAGTGAGTCCCCTCGGGGCATTCAGTACTTC. Protein sequence: CASSESPRGIQYF.

The chain recombines TRBV5-4 with TRBJ2-3; 8 positions match TRBD1. Germline V gives CDR1 SGHNT, CDR2 YYREEE (reference sequence). V was pared by 4 bases and J by 0 bases, with 7 bases of the junction left unmatched. This CDR3 spans 16 amino acids. As DNA, the CDR3 is TGTGCCAGCAGCGACGCCCGGACAGGGAGCACAGATACGCAGTATTTT. Translation gives CASSDARTGSTDTQYF.

This chain uses TRBV11-3 with TRBJ1-5; 7 positions agree with TRBD1. Germline-derived CDR1 and CDR2 are SGHNT and YENEEA. V lost 5 bases, J lost 1 base, and 8 bases stayed unmatched. The length of the CDR3 is 16 residues. The DNA for the CDR3 is TGTGCCAGCAGCCCTGAACCACAGGGGAGCAATCAGCCCCAGCATTTT. It yields the protein CASSPEPQGSNQPQHF. Complete variable domain (other parts from reference TRBV11-3 and TRBJ1-5): EAGVVQSPRYKIIEKKQPVAFWCNPISGHNTLYWYLQNLGQGPELLIRYENEEAVDDSQLPKDRFSAERLKGVDSTLKIQPAELGDSAVYLCASSPEPQGSNQPQHFGDGTRLSIL.

The rearrangement joins TRBV21-1 to TRBJ1-1; the tabulated D call, TRBD1, remains unverified against the DNA. TRBV21-1 is flagged as a pseudogene. The CDR3 totals 14 residues. CDR3 protein: CASRAKEGGTEAFF. CDR3 DNA sequence: TGTGCCAGCAGGGCAAAAGAAGGGGGCACTGAAGCTTTCTTT.

V usage is TRBV4-1 and J usage is TRBJ2-1; 7 bases agree with TRBD2. Looked up from germline, CDR1 is MGHRA and CDR2 is YSYEKL. The CDR3 covers 15 residues. V was clipped by 5 bases and J by 7 bases; unmatched bases: 11. For the CDR3, the DNA is TGCGCCAGCAGCGCGGGACTACAAGGCAGGAATGAGCAGTTCTTC. This gives the protein CASSAGLQGRNEQFF.

The chain couples TRBV5-6 to TRBJ2-1; 8 nucleotides align to TRBD1. The V gene's germline CDR1 is SGHDT and CDR2 YYEEEE. V lost 0 bases and J lost 8; bases outside the gene matches: 7. The length of the CDR3 is 15 residues. Here the CDR3 DNA reads TGTGCCAGCAGCTTGGGGCAGGGGGCGATTCATGAGCAGTTCTTC. This sequence encodes CASSLGQGAIHEQFF.

The genes are TRBV10-3 and TRBJ2-7; 10 bases line up with TRBD1. The CDR3 covers 15 residues. The ends lost 6 bases at V and 3 bases at J; junction bases unmatched: 8. Per germline, CDR1 ENHRY and CDR2 SYGVKD. The CDR3 DNA reads TGTGCCATCAGGGCCCGGGACAGGGGCGTCTACGAGCAGTACTTC. Translating gives CAIRARDRGVYEQYF.

This chain links TRBV28 with TRBJ1-1; a weak D match, TRBD1 (5 bases). The CDR3 is 15 residues long. V lost 4 bases and J lost 2, with 14 bases in between. The germline CDR1 and CDR2 sequences are MDHEN and SYDVKM. CDR3 protein: CASSSPRRVNTEAFF. The DNA of the CDR3 is TGTGCCAGCAGTTCCCCTCGCAGGGTTAACACTGAAGCTTTCTTT.

The chain employs TRBV10-3 and TRBJ1-6; 8 bases match TRBD1. In germline, CDR1 is ENHRY, CDR2 SYGVKD. The CDR3 length is 15 residues. The junction had 8 bases not matched to a gene; V was cut back by 6 bases and J by 7 bases. The CDR3 nucleotides read TGTGCCATCAGAGATCAGGGGGCGGAGAATTCACCCCTCCACTTT. Translated, it gives CAIRDQGAENSPLHF.

The V and J genes are TRBV5-1 and TRBJ2-7; TRBD1 matches 9 bases. This CDR3 region has 17 residues. V dropped 3 bases and J dropped 5; count of bases not matched to a gene: 15. CDR1 SGHRS and CDR2 YFSETQ come from the germline V gene. In DNA, the CDR3 is TGCGCCAGCAGCTCCGACAGGGGGTCCCCCCGGGTCCACGAGCAGTACTTC. This sequence encodes CASSSDRGSPRVHEQYF.

V usage is TRBV7-3 and J usage is TRBJ2-1; TRBD2 agrees at 7 bases. The CDR3 is 17 amino acids. J lost 0 bases, V lost 5 bases, and 10 bases had no gene match. In germline, CDR1 is SGHTA, CDR2 FQGTGA. CDR3 sequence: CASSGPRGGDSYNEQFF. Written as DNA, the CDR3 is TGTGCCAGCAGCGGGCCTCGGGGAGGGGACTCCTACAATGAGCAGTTCTTC.

The rearrangement uses TRBV28 and TRBJ2-5, with TRBD1 matching 7 bases. Germline loops: CDR1 MDHEN, CDR2 SYDVKM. This CDR3 has 13 residues. The V and J ends lost 5 bases and 3 bases, in that order; junction bases with no gene match: 3. CDR3 nucleotides: TGTGCCAGCAGTCATGACAGGGAAGAGACCCAGTACTTC. Translating it yields CASSHDREETQYF.

The V and J genes are TRBV18 and TRBJ2-3, with TRBD1 matching over 9 bases. Trimming removed 3 bases from V and 2 bases from J; junction bases left unmatched: 3. This CDR3 comprises 15 residues. Germline loops: CDR1 KGHSH, CDR2 LQKENI. CDR3 sequence: CASSPWTGDTDTQYF. The CDR3 bases are TGTGCCAGCTCACCGTGGACAGGGGACACAGATACGCAGTATTTT.

This clone has a handful of counts. The chain is built from TRBV2 and TRBJ2-5, with 7 positions matching TRBD1. With V trimmed by 4 bases and J by 2 bases, 10 bases remained unmatched. Germline V gives CDR1 SNHLY, CDR2 FYNNEI. The CDR3 runs 16 residues. For the CDR3, the DNA is TGTGCCAGCAGTGTTTTATCGGGACAGAATCAAGAGACCCAGTACTTC. It yields the protein CASSVLSGQNQETQYF. Combining the CDR3 with reference TRBV2 and TRBJ2-5 gives the whole variable domain EPEVTQTPSHQVTQMGQEVILRCVPISNHLYFYWYRQILGQKVEFLVSFYNNEISEKSEIFDDQFSVERPDGSNFTLKIRSTKLEDSAMYFCASSVLSGQNQETQYFGPGTRLLVL.

The chain recombines TRBV18 with TRBJ1-1; no definite D call. Germline CDR1 reads KGHSH; CDR2 reads LQKENI. The V end was cut by 6 bases, the J end by 1 base, with 12 bases between. The CDR3 totals 14 residues. CDR3 residues: CASSPPNRNTEAFF. The CDR3 DNA reads TGTGCCAGCTCCCCTCCAAACAGGAACACTGAAGCTTTCTTT.

V usage is TRBV27 and J usage is TRBJ1-4, with a tentative D call TRBD1 (6 bases). The CDR3 covers 15 residues. Trimming stripped 8 bases from V and 7 bases from J, with 20 bases between. The germline CDR1 and CDR2 sequences are MNHEY and SMNVEV (reference sequence). CDR3 sequence: CASRSGAGQAEKLFF. CDR3 coding DNA: TGTGCCAGCCGATCAGGGGCAGGGCAGGCTGAAAAACTGTTTTTT.

This CDR3 is CASSYSAGWGSPLHF. The CDR3 region has the DNA TGTGCCAGCAGTTACTCTGCGGGGTGGGGATCACCCCTCCACTTT. The V and J genes are TRBV6-2 or TRBV6-3 and TRBJ1-6; unclear D gene. CDR1 is MNHEY, CDR2 SVGEGT, per germline. The CDR3 contains 15 residues. V shed 0 bases and J shed 10 bases, with 13 bases lying between them.

The chain uses TRBV12-5 and TRBJ1-5; no clear D. Germline CDR1 and CDR2: LGHNT and FRNRAP. The V and J ends lost 5 bases and 5 bases respectively, with 13 bases between them. The CDR3 is 14 residues long. DNA of the CDR3: TGTGCTAGTGGTCCCGGCGGTCGGCATCAGCCCCAGCATTTT. Protein sequence: CASGPGGRHQPQHF.

The V call is TRBV28, the J call TRBJ2-5; possible D gene TRBD1, 6 bases. The CDR3 is made up of 15 amino acids. In germline, CDR1 is MDHEN, CDR2 SYDVKM. Trimming pared 2 bases from V and 5 bases from J, leaving 15 bases between. The CDR3 is CASSLVGANSETQYF. Here the CDR3 DNA reads TGTGCCAGCAGTTTAGTGGGGGCGAATTCGGAGACCCAGTACTTC.

This chain uses TRBV5-6 with TRBJ2-5; a possible D gene is TRBD2 (7 bases). Germline CDR1 SGHDT, CDR2 YYEEEE. Trimming took 4 bases from V and 0 from J, leaving 16 bases between them. CDR3 length equals 16 residues. CDR3 residues: CASSSGAGVYQETQYF. Here the CDR3 DNA reads TGTGCCAGCAGCAGCGGGGCAGGGGTGTACCAAGAGACCCAGTACTTC.

The chain combines TRBV18 with TRBJ2-3, with D possibly being TRBD1 (6 bases). V gave up 6 bases and J gave up 2 bases, with 18 bases separating them. This CDR3 is built from 16 residues. CDR1 is KGHSH and CDR2 is LQKENI in the germline V gene. CDR3 region: CASSHTYAGDTDTQYF. CDR3 nucleotide sequence: TGTGCCAGCTCCCACACCTATGCAGGGGACACAGATACGCAGTATTTT.

This chain connects TRBV7-8 to TRBJ2-7; 8 nucleotides align to TRBD2. V trimming: 3 bases; J trimming: 2 bases; junction bases outside the gene matches: 6. The germline V gene has CDR1 SGHVS and CDR2 FQNEAQ. The CDR3 loop spans 15 amino acids. The CDR3 DNA reads as TGTGCCAGCAGCTTGGTTAGCGGGACTACCTACGAGCAGTACTTC. Translated, it gives CASSLVSGTTYEQYF.

As DNA, the CDR3 is TGTGCCAGCAGCGTAGGGAGTAGAGGGGGCCTAAATTCACCCCTCCACTTT. Translation gives CASSVGSRGGLNSPLHF. The V call is TRBV9, the J call TRBJ1-6; 7 positions agree with TRBD1. This CDR3 contains 17 residues. V was clipped by 0 bases and J by 7 bases; unmatched bases: 10. Germline V lookup: CDR1 SGDLS, CDR2 YYNGEE.

The chain is built from TRBV9 and TRBJ1-1, with D maybe TRBD1 (5 bases). This CDR3 is built from 13 residues. Germline loops: CDR1 SGDLS, CDR2 YYNGEE. V gave up 3 bases and J gave up 1 base, with 7 bases separating them. CDR3 DNA sequence: TGTGCCAGCAGCGCAGGGCGGAACACTGAAGCTTTCTTT. This gives the protein CASSAGRNTEAFF.

The chain links TRBV30 to TRBJ2-5; 10 bases align to TRBD1. Germline V gene lookup returns CDR1 GTSNPN and CDR2 SVGIG (reference sequence). The CDR3 sequence is 13 residues long. V trimming: 4 bases; J trimming: 4 bases; junction bases outside the gene matches: 3. The CDR3 loop is CAWKGQGLETQYF. For the CDR3, the DNA is TGTGCCTGGAAGGGACAGGGGCTAGAGACCCAGTACTTC.

The CDR3 protein is CASSQGGQGADTQYF. The CDR3 DNA follows: TGTGCCAGCAGCCAAGGGGGTCAAGGCGCAGATACGCAGTATTTT. The gene calls are TRBV11-3 and TRBJ2-3; possibly TRBD1 for D (6 bases). The CDR3 has 15 amino acids. V lost 5 bases and J lost 4, with 16 bases in between. Germline assignment: CDR1 SGHNT and CDR2 YENEEA.

The chain carries TRBV6-6 and TRBJ1-3; 8 bases map to TRBD1. The V gene's germline CDR1 is MNHNY and CDR2 SVGAGI (reference sequence). V lost 2 bases and J lost 4; bases outside the gene matches: 4. The CDR3 loop spans 15 amino acids. CDR3 protein: CASSYGQGMGNTIYF. In DNA, the CDR3 is TGTGCCAGCAGTTACGGACAGGGCATGGGAAACACCATATATTTT.

V usage is TRBV2 and J usage is TRBJ2-2, with a weak D call TRBD2 (5 bases). This CDR3 contains 13 residues. V lost 4 bases and J 7 bases, leaving 10 bases between the germline ends. Germline V lookup: CDR1 SNHLY, CDR2 FYNNEI. CDR3 loop: CASSGPEGGELFF. The CDR3 DNA follows: TGTGCCAGCAGTGGGCCCGAGGGCGGGGAGCTGTTTTTT.

The genes are TRBV4-1 and TRBJ1-4; no clear D gene. CDR3 size: 17 residues. Looked up from germline, CDR1 is MGHRA and CDR2 is YSYEKL. V lost 3 bases and J 0 bases, leaving 14 bases between the germline ends. CDR3 coding DNA: TGCGCCAGCAGCCAGGCTGGCAAACAGACAACTAATGAAAAACTGTTTTTT. It encodes CASSQAGKQTTNEKLFF.